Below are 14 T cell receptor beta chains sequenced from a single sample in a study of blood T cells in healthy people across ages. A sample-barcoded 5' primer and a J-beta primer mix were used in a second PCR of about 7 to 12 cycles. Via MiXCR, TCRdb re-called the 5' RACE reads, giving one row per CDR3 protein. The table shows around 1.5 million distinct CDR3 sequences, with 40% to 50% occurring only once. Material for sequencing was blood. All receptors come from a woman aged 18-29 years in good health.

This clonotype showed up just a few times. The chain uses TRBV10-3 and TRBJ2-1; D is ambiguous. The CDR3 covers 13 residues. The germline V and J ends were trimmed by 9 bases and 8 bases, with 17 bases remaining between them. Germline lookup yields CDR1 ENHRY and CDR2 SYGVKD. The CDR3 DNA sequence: TGTGCCATTGGAAGCTTACCTAAGGATGAGCAGTTCTTC. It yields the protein CAIGSLPKDEQFF.

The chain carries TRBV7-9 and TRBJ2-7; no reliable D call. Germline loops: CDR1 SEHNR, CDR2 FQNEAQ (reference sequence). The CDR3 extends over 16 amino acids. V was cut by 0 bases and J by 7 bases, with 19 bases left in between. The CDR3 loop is CASSLALLNNNNEQYF. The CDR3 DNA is TGTGCCAGCAGCTTAGCCTTGCTAAACAATAATAATGAGCAGTACTTC.

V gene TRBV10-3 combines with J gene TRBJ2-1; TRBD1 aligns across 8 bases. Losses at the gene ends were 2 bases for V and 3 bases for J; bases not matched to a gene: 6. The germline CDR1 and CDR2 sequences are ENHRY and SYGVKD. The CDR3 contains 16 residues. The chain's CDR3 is CAISETGQGVYNEQFF. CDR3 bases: TGTGCCATCAGTGAGACTGGACAGGGTGTCTACAATGAGCAGTTCTTC.

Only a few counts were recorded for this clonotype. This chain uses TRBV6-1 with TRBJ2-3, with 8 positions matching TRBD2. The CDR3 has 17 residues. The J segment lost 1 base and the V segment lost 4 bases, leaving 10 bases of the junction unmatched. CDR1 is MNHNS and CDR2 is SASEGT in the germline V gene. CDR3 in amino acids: CASSGISLAGRTDTQYF. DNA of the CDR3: TGTGCCAGCAGTGGAATATCCCTAGCGGGTCGCACAGATACGCAGTATTTT.

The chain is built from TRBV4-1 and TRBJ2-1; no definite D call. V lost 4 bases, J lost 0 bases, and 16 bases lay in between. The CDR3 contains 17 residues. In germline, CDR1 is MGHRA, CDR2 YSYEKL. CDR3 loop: CASSPRAATSSYNEQFF. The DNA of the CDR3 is TGCGCCAGCAGCCCAAGGGCGGCCACGAGCTCCTACAATGAGCAGTTCTTC.

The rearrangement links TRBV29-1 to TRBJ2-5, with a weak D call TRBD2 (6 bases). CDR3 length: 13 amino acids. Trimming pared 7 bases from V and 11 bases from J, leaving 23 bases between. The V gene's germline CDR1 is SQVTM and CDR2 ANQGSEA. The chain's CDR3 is CSGTDSDYNEQYF. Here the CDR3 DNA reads TGCAGCGGAACCGACTCGGACTACAATGAGCAGTACTTC.

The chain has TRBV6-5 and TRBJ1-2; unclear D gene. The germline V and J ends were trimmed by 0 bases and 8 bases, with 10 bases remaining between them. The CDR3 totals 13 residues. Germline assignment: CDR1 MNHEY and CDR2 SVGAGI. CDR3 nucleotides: TGTGCCAGCAGTTACTCCCCATTCGGGGGCTACACCTTC. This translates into CASSYSPFGGYTF.

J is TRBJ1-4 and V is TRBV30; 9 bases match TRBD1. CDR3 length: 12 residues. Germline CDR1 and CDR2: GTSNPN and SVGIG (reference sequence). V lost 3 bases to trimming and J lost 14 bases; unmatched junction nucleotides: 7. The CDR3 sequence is CAWRGPGQGLFF. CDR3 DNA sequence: TGTGCCTGGAGGGGACCGGGACAGGGTCTGTTTTTT.

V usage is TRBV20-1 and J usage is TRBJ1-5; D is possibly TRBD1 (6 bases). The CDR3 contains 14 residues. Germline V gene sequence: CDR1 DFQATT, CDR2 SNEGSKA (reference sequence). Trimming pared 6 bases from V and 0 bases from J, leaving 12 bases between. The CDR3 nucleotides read TGCAGTGCCAGTGACAGGTCTAGCAATCAGCCCCAGCATTTT. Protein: CSASDRSSNQPQHF.

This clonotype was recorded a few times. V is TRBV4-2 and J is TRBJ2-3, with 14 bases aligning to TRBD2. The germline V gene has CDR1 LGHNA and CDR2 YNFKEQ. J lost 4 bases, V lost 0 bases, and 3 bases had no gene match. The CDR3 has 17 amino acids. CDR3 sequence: CASSQDGTSGSADTQYF. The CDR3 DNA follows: TGTGCCAGCAGCCAAGATGGGACTAGCGGGAGCGCAGATACGCAGTATTTT.

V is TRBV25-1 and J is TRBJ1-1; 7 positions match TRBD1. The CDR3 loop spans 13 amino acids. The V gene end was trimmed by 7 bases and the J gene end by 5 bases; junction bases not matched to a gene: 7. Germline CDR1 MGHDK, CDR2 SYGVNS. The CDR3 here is CASNNRGSTEAFF. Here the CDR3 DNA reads TGTGCCAGCAATAACAGGGGCTCAACTGAAGCTTTCTTT.

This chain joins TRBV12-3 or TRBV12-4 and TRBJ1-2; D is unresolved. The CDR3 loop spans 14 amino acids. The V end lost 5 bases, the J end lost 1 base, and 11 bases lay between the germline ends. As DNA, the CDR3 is TGTGCCAGCAGTCTTACAGTGCTTAACTATGGCTACACCTTC. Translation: CASSLTVLNYGYTF.

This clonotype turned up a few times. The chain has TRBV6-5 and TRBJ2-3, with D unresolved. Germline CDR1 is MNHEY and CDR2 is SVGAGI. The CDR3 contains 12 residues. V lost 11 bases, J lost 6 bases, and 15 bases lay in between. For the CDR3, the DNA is TGTGCCTCGGCTCCTCCAAAGGATACGCAGTATTTT. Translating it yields CASAPPKDTQYF.

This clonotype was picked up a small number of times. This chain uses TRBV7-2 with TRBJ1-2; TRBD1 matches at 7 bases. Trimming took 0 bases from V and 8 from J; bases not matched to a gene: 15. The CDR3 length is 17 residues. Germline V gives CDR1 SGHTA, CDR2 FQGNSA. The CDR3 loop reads CASSLARGPESRGGYTF. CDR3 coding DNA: TGTGCCAGCAGCTTAGCAAGGGGGCCAGAATCGCGGGGGGGCTACACCTTC.